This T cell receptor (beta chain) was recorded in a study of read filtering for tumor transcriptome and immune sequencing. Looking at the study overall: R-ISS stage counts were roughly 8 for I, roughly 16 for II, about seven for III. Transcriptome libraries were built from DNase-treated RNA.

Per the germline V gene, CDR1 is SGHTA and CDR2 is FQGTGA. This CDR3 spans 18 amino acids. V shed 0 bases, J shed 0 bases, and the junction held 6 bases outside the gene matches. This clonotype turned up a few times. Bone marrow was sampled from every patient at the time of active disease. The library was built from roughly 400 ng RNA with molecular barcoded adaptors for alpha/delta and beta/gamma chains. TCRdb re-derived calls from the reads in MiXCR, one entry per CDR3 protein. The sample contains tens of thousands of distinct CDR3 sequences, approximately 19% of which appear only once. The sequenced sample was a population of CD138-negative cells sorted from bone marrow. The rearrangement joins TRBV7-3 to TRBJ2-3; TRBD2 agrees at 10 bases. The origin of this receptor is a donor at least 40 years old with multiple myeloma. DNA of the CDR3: TGTGCCAGCAGCTTAACCCGAACTAGCGGGGCTAGCACAGATACGCAGTATTTT. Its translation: CASSLTRTSGASTDTQYF.